This T cell receptor (beta chain) stems from a study of post-analysis software for immune sequencing data. The wider study: Secondary progressive, relapsing-remitting and progressive-relapsing multiple sclerosis were among the included disease courses. Study-wide points: Patients carried roughly 5 TRBV segments more frequently than controls did, and TRBV5-6, TRBV5-1 and TRBV20-1 were among them. Those samples that were prepared in the same batch co-clustered strongly by F measure. Diversity measured as normalized Chao1 was significantly lower in multiple sclerosis patients than in controls.

V was cut by 0 bases and J by 7 bases, with 9 bases left in between. The germline gives CDR1 SGHAT, CDR2 FQNNGV. This CDR3 is 13 amino acids long. This clonotype was observed a single time. The antigen remains unidentified. Built from TCR beta cDNA, the libraries had unique molecular identifiers in them. T cells numbering 1 to 10 million yielded some 520,000 cDNA molecules. TCRdb called the PCR reads again in MiXCR, with one record for every CDR3 protein. The sample consists of 800,000 to 950,000 distinct CDR3 sequences, roughly 58% of them appearing once. The sequence came from a girl between 10 and 17 years old with multiple sclerosis. The chain joins TRBV11-2 to TRBJ2-5; D is undetermined. Sequenced material: blood. The CDR3 sequence is CASSLDLKGTQYF. Written as DNA, the CDR3 is TGTGCCAGCAGCTTAGATCTAAAGGGGACCCAGTACTTC.